A few counts support the clone carrying this T cell receptor beta chain. CDR1 and CDR2 (germline): LNHDA, SQIVND (reference sequence). Trimming removed 2 bases from V and 6 bases from J; junction bases left unmatched: 9. The CDR3 is 15 amino acids. Original handling: Amplifying reference gene primers gave estimates of nucleated cell counts. Profiled with immunoSEQ multiplex PCR; TCRdb holds only in-frame clones, not every one. V and J calls and clone size come straight from that table; D and trimming were deduced from the DNA. Of about 120,000 clones in the sample, around 90% were seen once. The sample comes from a study of blood T cell repertoires in COVID-19. The wider study: In each case, the material was cDNA or gDNA derived from T cells, B-cell-depleted T cells, or PBMCs.

Those enrolled in Seattle joined during active infection and were followed longitudinally afterward. Sequenced input: peripheral blood. The chain employs TRBV19 and TRBJ2-7; 8 bases map to TRBD1. The TCR comes from a woman in her fifties or sixties with COVID-19, enrolled during active disease. The CDR3 nucleotides are TGTGCCAGTAGTATATCCCGGACAGGGTCCGCCGAGCAGTACTTC. This gives the protein CASSISRTGSAEQYF.